The sequence of this TCR beta chain was determined in a study of patients and donors after allogeneic stem cell transplantation. TCRdb reprocessed the RT-PCR reads with MiXCR, giving one entry per CDR3 protein. The data contain about a million distinct CDR3 sequences, under 20% of them singletons. This clonotype was seen more than once but under ten times. The CDR3 runs 16 residues. Germline-derived CDR1 and CDR2 are LGHNA and YNFKEQ. J was trimmed by 4 bases and V by 0 bases; bases with no gene match: 8. The chain uses TRBV4-2 and TRBJ1-2; 7 bases align to TRBD1. The source material was blood, either unsorted or a sorted T cell fraction (not recorded which). The sequence derives from a human donor who was either an allogeneic HSCT recipient or a stem cell or donor lymphocyte infusion donor (not recorded which). It is not recorded whose cells these are; they may come from a transplant donor. The CDR3 region has the DNA TGTGCCAGCAGCCAAGATAGGGACAGCTATTTCTATGGCTACACCTTC. This sequence encodes CASSQDRDSYFYGYTF.